These T cell receptor beta chains were read from a single sample in a study of cytomegalovirus exposure and HLA in healthy donors. Assay used: immunoSEQ multiplex PCR; TCRdb lists only in-frame clones, some missing. This sample has 110,000 to 150,000 clones, with about three quarters found just once. The specimen sequenced was PBMCs. These receptor sequences come from a male donor in good health and CMV-seronegative. The conserved cysteine and the conserved F or W are not part of the CDR3 here. D genes are given only for firm matches. Expanded clones are given a class, and other clones once, few, many or no size at all.

d_call v_call cdr3_length clone_size cdr3_aa
TRBD2 TRBV7-9 13 . ATSGASGGQETQY
TRBD1 TRBV6-1 11 . ASKLQGTYEQY
TRBD2 TRBV11-2 12 . ASSRPGLVDTQY
TRBD1 TRBV7-6 13 . ASSYGTGFADTQY
TRBD1 TRBV9 13 . ASSVTGESTDTQY
TRBD1 TRBV19 12 few ASSISQGADGYT
TRBD1 TRBV20-1 9 . SARQGYEQY
. TRBV11-2 11 . ASSFDPQTEAF
. TRBV6-5 11 . ASSYLGPDTQY
. TRBV6-5 12 . ASSTPDSSYEQY
. TRBV6-1 12 few ASSEAWAGPEQY
TRBD1 TRBV5-1 14 . ASSGPRDRGYNEQF
. TRBV5-1 11 . ASSAIEMETQY
TRBD1 TRBV11-2 12 once ASSSETGTTEAF
. TRBV18 12 . ASSPGTTNEKLF
. TRBV7-7 16 . ASSLGLGGFGGQETQY
TRBD1 TRBV7-3 11 . ASSTQGTDTQY
. TRBV6-1 13 . ASSAQTISTDTQY
. TRBV18 11 . ASSPGWGYEQY
TRBD1 TRBV19 18 . ASSRKDRGKSWGHTGELF
. TRBV27 11 . ASSLHRYYGYT
TRBD1 TRBV7-8 13 . ASSSGTGGRETQY
TRBD2 TRBV6-1 15 . ASGVLGLAGAGYEQY
. TRBV11-2 13 . ASSLDQEGAAEAF
TRBD1 TRBV18 14 . ASSSGQGRGIYEQY
. TRBV13 12 . ASSLRGMNTEAF
TRBD1 TRBV27 12 . ASSLQGAGEKLF
. TRBV7-6 11 . ASSGYRDRGYT
. TRBV7-2 16 . ASSPPTPKRSLYYEQY
. TRBV4-1 12 . ASSQKTGSYEQY
TRBD1 TRBV2 14 few ASSLRGTEFRETQY
. TRBV9 11 . ASSTDRKETQY
TRBD1 TRBV7-2 14 . ASSFRQGAEKNSQY
. TRBV29-1 13 few SVEFEQGLTDTQY
. TRBV14 11 . ASSPLVVGEQF
TRBD2 TRBV29-1 13 . SVYRLAGGQETQY
. TRBV2 11 . ASRGTAAGELF
. TRBV7-2 11 . ASSSPSHYEQY
. TRBV5-4 13 few ASSLGGGSNQPQH
. TRBV6-5 13 . ASSPDRHPIYEQY
TRBD1 TRBV27 15 . ASSSGTGVSGANVLT
TRBD1 TRBV6-1 17 . ASSAPGQGIRLINQPQH
. TRBV5-5 14 few ASSLVPTESGNTIY
. TRBV7-9 13 . SSSLARGSSYEQY
. TRBV4-2 14 . ASSRDGSANTGELF
. TRBV4-1 12 . ASSQDASSYEQY
TRBD2 TRBV4-2 13 . ASTPSGGASNEQF
TRBD2 TRBV10-3 17 . AISDDWGGTSGVDYEQY
. TRBV29-1 12 . SVEADGSPYEQY
TRBD2 TRBV7-9 16 . ASSGIGPQRGYQETQY
. TRBV6-6 13 . ASKRASGRLETQY
TRBD2 TRBV15 12 . ATSRGLAGGLQY
. TRBV7-9 13 few ASSLAEGLVNTIY
TRBD1 TRBV18 14 . ASSPLGTGGRYEQY
TRBD1 TRBV6-5 13 few ASSLDRASNQPQH
. TRBV10-1 9 . ASRAGDTQY
. TRBV19 14 . ASSSRTLANTGELF
TRBD2 TRBV5-4 13 . ASSFSSGRLGTQY
. TRBV2 15 . ASSDPADWRVADTQY